This T cell receptor (beta chain) was found in a study of blood T cell repertoires in COVID-19. Some clones are missing from TCRdb's copy, which holds only in-frame ones; the method was immunoSEQ multiplex PCR. The table includes some 160,000 clones, roughly 80% detected once. Trimming removed 2 bases from V and 6 bases from J; junction bases left unmatched: 9. CDR1 is KGHSH and CDR2 is LQKENI in the germline V gene. The CDR3 sequence is 16 residues long. Sequenced sample: peripheral blood. This TCR was sampled from a woman aged 80 or older with acute or convalescent COVID-19. This chain uses TRBV18 with TRBJ2-7; 11 bases map to TRBD2. The CDR3 here is CASSPNFGLAGREQYF. The CDR3 DNA is TGTGCCAGCTCACCAAACTTCGGACTAGCGGGCCGCGAGCAGTACTTC.